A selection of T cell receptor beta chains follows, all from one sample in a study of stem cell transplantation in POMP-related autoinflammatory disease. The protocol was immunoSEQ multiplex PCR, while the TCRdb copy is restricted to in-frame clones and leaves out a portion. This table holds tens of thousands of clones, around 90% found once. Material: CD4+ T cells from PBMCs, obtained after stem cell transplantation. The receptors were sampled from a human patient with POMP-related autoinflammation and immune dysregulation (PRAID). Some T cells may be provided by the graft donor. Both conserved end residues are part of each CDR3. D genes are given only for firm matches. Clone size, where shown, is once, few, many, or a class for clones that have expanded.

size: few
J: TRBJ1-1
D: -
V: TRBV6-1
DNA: TGTGCCAGCAGTGACGTTCCGGGGTTCACTGAAGCTTTCTTT
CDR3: CASSDVPGFTEAFF

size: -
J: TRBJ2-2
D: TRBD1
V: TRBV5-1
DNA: TGCGCCAGCAGCTGGGGACAGGGGGCCGTCGGGGAGCTGTTTTTT
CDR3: CASSWGQGAVGELFF

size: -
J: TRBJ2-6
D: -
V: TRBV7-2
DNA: TGTGCCAGCACCTGGGACCTCAACGTCCTGACTTTC
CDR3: CASTWDLNVLTF

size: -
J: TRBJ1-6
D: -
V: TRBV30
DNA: TGTGCCTGGAGTCATCGGGGAACAGGGTCACCCCTCCACTTT
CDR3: CAWSHRGTGSPLHF

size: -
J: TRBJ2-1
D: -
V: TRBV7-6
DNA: TGTGCCAGCAGCTTAGATGCGGGGGCCTCCTACAATGAGCAGTTCTTC
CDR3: CASSLDAGASYNEQFF

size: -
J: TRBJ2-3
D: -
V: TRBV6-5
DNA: TGTGCCAGCAGTTACCGCGGGGGCACAGATACGCAGTATTTT
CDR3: CASSYRGGTDTQYF

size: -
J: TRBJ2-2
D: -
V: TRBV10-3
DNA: TGTGCCATCAGTGAGGGACAGCTAACGAACACCGGGGAGCTGTTTTTT
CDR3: CAISEGQLTNTGELFF

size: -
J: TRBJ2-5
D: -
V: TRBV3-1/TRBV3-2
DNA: TGTGCCAGCAGCCCCGGGGTACAAGAGACCCAGTACTTC
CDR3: CASSPGVQETQYF

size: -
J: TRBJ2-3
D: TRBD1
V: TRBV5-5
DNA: TGTGCCAGCAGCGCCCGGACAGGGGCCAGCACAGATACGCAGTATTTT
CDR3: CASSARTGASTDTQYF

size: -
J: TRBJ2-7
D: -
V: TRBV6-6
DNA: TGTGCCAGCAGTTACTCGGGGTATCCCAGACAGTACTTC
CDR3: CASSYSGYPRQYF

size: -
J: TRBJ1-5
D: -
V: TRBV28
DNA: TGTGCCAGCAGCAGGGCTAGCGGACGGCTAAATCAGCCCCAGCATTTT
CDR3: CASSRASGRLNQPQHF

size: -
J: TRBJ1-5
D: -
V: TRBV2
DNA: TGTGCCAGCACACGAGAACAGCCAGATAGCAATCAGCCCCAGCATTTT
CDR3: CASTREQPDSNQPQHF

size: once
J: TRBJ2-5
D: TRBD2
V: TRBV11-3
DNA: TGTGCCAGCAGCTCGGGAGGAGCTCAAGAGACCCAGTACTTC
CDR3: CASSSGGAQETQYF

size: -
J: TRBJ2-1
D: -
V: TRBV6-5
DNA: TGTGCCAGCCTTGGGGCAGATAATGAGCAGTTCTTC
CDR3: CASLGADNEQFF

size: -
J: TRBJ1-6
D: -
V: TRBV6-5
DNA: TGTGCCAGTCGAAGGGGGGGGCTTTATTCACCCCTCCACTTT
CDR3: CASRRGGLYSPLHF

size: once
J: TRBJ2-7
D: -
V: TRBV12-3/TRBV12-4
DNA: TGTGCCAGCAGTGCAGAGACCTACGAGCAGTACTTC
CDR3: CASSAETYEQYF

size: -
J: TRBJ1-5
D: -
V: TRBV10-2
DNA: TGCGCCAGCGGGGGGGGGCAAGAATATCAGCCCCAGCATTTT
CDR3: CASGGGQEYQPQHF

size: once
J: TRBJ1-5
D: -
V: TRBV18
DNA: TGTGCCAGCTCCCCAGGGTTTCAGGGCAATCAGCCCCAGCATTTT
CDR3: CASSPGFQGNQPQHF

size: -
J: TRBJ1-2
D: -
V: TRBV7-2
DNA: TGTGCCAGCAGCCGCCCCTGGGGTAACTATGGCTACACCTTC
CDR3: CASSRPWGNYGYTF

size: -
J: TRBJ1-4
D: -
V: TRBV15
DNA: TGTGCCACCAGCAGAGGAGGTGAAAAACTGTTTTTT
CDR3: CATSRGGEKLFF

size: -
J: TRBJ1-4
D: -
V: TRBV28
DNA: TGTGCCAGCAGTTTATGGCAGGGAGGCGAAAAACTGTTTTTT
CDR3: CASSLWQGGEKLFF

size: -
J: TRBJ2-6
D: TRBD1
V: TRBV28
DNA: TGTGCCAGCAGTTTCCTGGGACAGGGCCTCTCTGGGGCCAACGTCCTGACTTTC
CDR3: CASSFLGQGLSGANVLTF

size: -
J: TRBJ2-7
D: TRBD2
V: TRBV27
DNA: TGTGCCAGCAGTTCTAGCGGGAGGGCCCCCTACGAGCAGTACTTC
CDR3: CASSSSGRAPYEQYF